The 8 T cell receptor beta chains below all came from one sample that was sequenced in a study of T cells after yellow fever vaccination. TCRdb processed the 5' RACE reads anew with MiXCR; each CDR3 protein has one entry. The sample includes 450,000 to 600,000 distinct CDR3 sequences, around 17% of them seen just once. This material consisted of PBMCs, taken 5 to 6 days after the first yellow fever vaccination. The receptors shown here come from a man between 18 and 35 years old who received the YFV17D yellow fever vaccine.

The chain recombines TRBV5-1 with TRBJ1-1; D might be TRBD1 (6 bases). CDR3 length: 14 residues. Germline CDR1 is SGHRS and CDR2 is YFSETQ. Deletions cut 2 bases from V and 3 bases from J, with 11 bases between. In DNA form, the CDR3 reads TGCGCCAGCAGCTTCACAGGGTCGGACACTGAAGCTTTCTTT. Its translation is CASSFTGSDTEAFF.

This clonotype has more than one count but fewer than ten. V usage is TRBV30 and J usage is TRBJ1-6; D unresolved. Germline lookup yields CDR1 GTSNPN and CDR2 SVGIG (reference sequence). The CDR3 runs to 15 residues. The V and J ends lost 3 bases and 8 bases respectively, with 17 bases between them. DNA for the CDR3: TGTGCCTGGAGAGTTGCAGGACTCTTTGATTCACCCCTCCACTTT. This codes for CAWRVAGLFDSPLHF.

Regarding this clonotype: It may be a read error: a sequence one base away is much more abundant. The chain links TRBV4-1 to TRBJ2-3, with TRBD2 identical over 12 bases. CDR3 length: 19 amino acids. Germline V gene data show CDR1 as MGHRA and CDR2 as YSYEKL. This CDR3 is CAGSQILAGGPLSTDTQYF. The CDR3 nucleotides are TGCGCCGGCAGCCAGATCCTAGCGGGGGGGCCCCTTAGCACAGATACGCAGTATTTT.

The chain has TRBV4-1 and TRBJ2-7; D call uncertain. This CDR3 has 14 residues. V dropped 1 base and J dropped 2 bases, with 9 bases sitting between them. Germline loops: CDR1 MGHRA, CDR2 YSYEKL. The CDR3 nucleotides read TGCGCCAGCAGCCAAGGAATTCTCCCCTACGAGCAGTACTTC. This codes for CASSQGILPYEQYF.

The gene calls are TRBV24-1 and TRBJ2-1; 7 bases are shared with TRBD1. J was trimmed by 12 bases and V by 4 bases; bases with no gene match: 14. The CDR3 is 15 residues long. Germline V gene sequence: CDR1 KGHDR, CDR2 SFDVKD. CDR3 in amino acids: CATSEMGQGVRGQFF. CDR3 DNA: TGTGCCACCAGTGAAATGGGTCAGGGGGTTAGAGGGCAGTTCTTC.

The rearrangement joins TRBV4-3 to TRBJ2-3, with 8 bases lining up with TRBD1. J was trimmed by 4 bases and V by 0 bases; bases with no gene match: 12. Germline CDR1 and CDR2: LGHNA and YSLEER. CDR3 length: 18 amino acids. This CDR3 is CASSQEPSRTGFPDTQYF. The CDR3 nucleotides read TGCGCCAGCAGCCAAGAACCGTCGAGGACAGGGTTTCCAGATACGCAGTATTTT.

The chain links TRBV28 to TRBJ2-2, with D possibly matching TRBD1 (6 bases). The CDR3 spans 13 residues. CDR1 and CDR2 (germline): MDHEN, SYDVKM. Trimming left V 7 bases short and J 6 bases short, with 12 bases between. CDR3 nucleotide sequence: TGTGCCAGCACCAGGGGCTGGGCCGGGGAGCTGTTTTTT. It translates to CASTRGWAGELFF.

This clonotype was recorded many times. The rearrangement joins TRBV6-6 to TRBJ1-4, with TRBD1 matching 7 bases. Trimming cost V 6 bases and J 5 bases; bases outside gene matches: 0. The CDR3 consists of 12 residues. From germline, CDR1 is MNHNY and CDR2 SVGAGI (reference sequence). For the CDR3, the DNA is TGTGCCAGCAGGACAGGGAATGAAAAACTGTTTTTT. Translating gives CASRTGNEKLFF.